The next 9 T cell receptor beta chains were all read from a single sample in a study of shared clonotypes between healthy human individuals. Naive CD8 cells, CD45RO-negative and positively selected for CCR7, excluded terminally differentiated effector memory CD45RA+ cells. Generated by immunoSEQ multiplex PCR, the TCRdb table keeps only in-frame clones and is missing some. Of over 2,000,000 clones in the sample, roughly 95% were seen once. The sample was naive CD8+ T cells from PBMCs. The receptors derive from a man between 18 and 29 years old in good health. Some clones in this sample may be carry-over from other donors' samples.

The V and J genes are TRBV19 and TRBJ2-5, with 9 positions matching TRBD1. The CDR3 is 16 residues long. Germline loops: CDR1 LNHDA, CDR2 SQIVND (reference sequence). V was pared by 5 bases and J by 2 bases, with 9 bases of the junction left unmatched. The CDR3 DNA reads TGTGCCAGTAGTTACGGGGTCGGGACAGGGCAAGAGACCCAGTACTTC. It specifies CASSYGVGTGQETQYF. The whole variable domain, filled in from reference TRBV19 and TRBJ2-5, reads DGGITQSPKYLFRKEGQNVTLSCEQNLNHDAMYWYRQDPGQGLRLIYYSQIVNDFQKGDIAEGYSVSREKKESFPLTVTSAQKNPTAFYLCASSYGVGTGQETQYFGPGTRLLVL.

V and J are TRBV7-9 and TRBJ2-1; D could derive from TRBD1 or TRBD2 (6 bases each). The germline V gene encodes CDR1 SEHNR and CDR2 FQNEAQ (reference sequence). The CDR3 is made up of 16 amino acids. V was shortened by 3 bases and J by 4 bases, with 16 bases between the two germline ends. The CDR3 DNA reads TGTGCCAGCAGCTTGCCGGAGGGGGGCCGATACAATGAGCAGTTCTTC. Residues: CASSLPEGGRYNEQFF.

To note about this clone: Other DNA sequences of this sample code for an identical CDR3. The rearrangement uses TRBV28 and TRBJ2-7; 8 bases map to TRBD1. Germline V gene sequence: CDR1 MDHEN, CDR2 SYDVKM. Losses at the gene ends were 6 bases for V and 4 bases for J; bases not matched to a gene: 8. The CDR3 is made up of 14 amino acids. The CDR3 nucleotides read TGTGCCAGCAGCCTTCTTGACAGGGGTTACGAGCAGTACTTC. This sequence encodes CASSLLDRGYEQYF.

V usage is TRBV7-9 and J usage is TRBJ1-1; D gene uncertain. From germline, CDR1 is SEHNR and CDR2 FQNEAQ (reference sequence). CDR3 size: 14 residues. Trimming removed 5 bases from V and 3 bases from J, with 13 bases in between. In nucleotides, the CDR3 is TGTGCCAGCAGCCCAAAGGGTCCGCACACTGAAGCTTTCTTT. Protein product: CASSPKGPHTEAFF.

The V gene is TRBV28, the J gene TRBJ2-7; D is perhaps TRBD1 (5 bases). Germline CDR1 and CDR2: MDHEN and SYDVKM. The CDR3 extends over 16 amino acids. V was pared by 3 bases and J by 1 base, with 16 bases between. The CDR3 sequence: CASSFSRGSLSYEQYF. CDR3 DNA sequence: TGTGCCAGCAGTTTTAGTAGGGGCTCTCTGTCCTACGAGCAGTACTTC.

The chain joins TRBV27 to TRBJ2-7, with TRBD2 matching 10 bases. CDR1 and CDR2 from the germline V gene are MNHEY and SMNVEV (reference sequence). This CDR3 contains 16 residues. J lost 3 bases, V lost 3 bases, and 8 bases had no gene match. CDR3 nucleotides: TGTGCCAGCAGTTTGGGATATACTAGCGGGATCTACGAGCAGTACTTC. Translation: CASSLGYTSGIYEQYF.

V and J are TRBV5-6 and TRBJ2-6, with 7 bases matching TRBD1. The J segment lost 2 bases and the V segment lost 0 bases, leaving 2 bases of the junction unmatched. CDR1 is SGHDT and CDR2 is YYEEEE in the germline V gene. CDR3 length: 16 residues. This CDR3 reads CASSLVTGAGANVLTF. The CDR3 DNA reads TGTGCCAGCAGCTTGGTAACAGGGGCTGGGGCCAACGTCCTGACTTTC.

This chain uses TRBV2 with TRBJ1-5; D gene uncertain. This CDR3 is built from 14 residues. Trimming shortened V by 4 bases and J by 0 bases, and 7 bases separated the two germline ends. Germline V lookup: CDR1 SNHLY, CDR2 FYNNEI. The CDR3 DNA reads TGTGCCAGCAGTGGGCAGCATAGCAATCAGCCCCAGCATTTT. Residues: CASSGQHSNQPQHF.

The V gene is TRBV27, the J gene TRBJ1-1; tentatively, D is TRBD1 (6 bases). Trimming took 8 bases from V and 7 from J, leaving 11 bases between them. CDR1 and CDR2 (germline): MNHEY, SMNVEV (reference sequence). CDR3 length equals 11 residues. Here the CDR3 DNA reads TGTGCCAGCTTGGGGGGCAGTGAAGCTTTCTTT. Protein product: CASLGGSEAFF.